Presented here are 6 T cell receptor beta chains from one specimen sequenced in a study of identical twins. One entry per CDR3 protein results from TCRdb running MiXCR on the 5' RACE reads. The data show 450,000 to 650,000 distinct CDR3 sequences, just under 10% seen once. These records were also assigned to another study, of yellow fever vaccine responses in identical twins.

The sample comprised PBMCs. Receptors originate from a young woman in good health.

This clonotype appeared a few times. The V gene is TRBV7-8, the J gene TRBJ1-2; D call uncertain. The CDR3 has 13 amino acids. Germline-derived CDR1 and CDR2 are SGHVS and FQNEAQ. V lost 1 base, J lost 6 bases, and 9 bases lay in between. CDR3 sequence: CASSLEGRDGYTF. The CDR3 DNA reads TGTGCCAGCAGCTTAGAGGGAAGGGATGGCTACACCTTC.

This chain links TRBV28 with TRBJ2-7; 8 bases match TRBD2. Per the germline V gene, CDR1 is MDHEN and CDR2 is SYDVKM. The CDR3 totals 13 residues. V lost 4 bases, J lost 6 bases, and 5 bases stayed unmatched. This chain's CDR3 is CASSSGTRREQYF. In nucleotides, the CDR3 is TGTGCCAGCAGTTCTGGGACTAGACGCGAGCAGTACTTC.

This rearrangement joins TRBV29-1 to TRBJ2-1; D might be TRBD2 (6 bases). The CDR3 loop spans 15 amino acids. Germline CDR1 and CDR2: SQVTM and ANQGSEA. V lost 0 bases, J lost 3 bases, and 12 bases lay in between. CDR3 sequence (DNA): TGCAGCGTTGAAGATCTCGGGAGTTACTACAATGAGCAGTTCTTC. Amino acid sequence: CSVEDLGSYYNEQFF.

This clonotype appeared many times. CDR3 sequence reads: CATQNRETQYF. The CDR3 region has the DNA TGTGCCACTCAGAATAGGGAGACCCAGTACTTC. V and J are TRBV15 and TRBJ2-5; D not resolved. Germline values: CDR1 LNHNV, CDR2 YYDKDF (reference sequence). The CDR3 runs to 11 residues. The V and J ends lost 9 bases and 5 bases respectively, with 10 bases between them. The full variable domain, in which reference TRBV15 and TRBJ2-5 provide the parts outside the CDR3, is DAMVIQNPRYQVTQFGKPVTLSCSQTLNHNVMYWYQQKSSQAPKLLFHYYDKDFNNEADTPDNFQSRRPNTSFCFLDIRSPGLGDTAMYLCATQNRETQYFGPGTRLLVL.

This clonotype was recorded only once. Possible read error: a much larger clone is one base away. V usage is TRBV3-1 and J usage is TRBJ2-1; D might be TRBD1 (5 bases). The CDR3 length is 17 residues. Germline CDR1 reads LGHDT; CDR2 reads YNNKEL (reference sequence). The CDR3 sequence: CAGSQDRGLSSYNEQFF. The CDR3 nucleotides read TGTGCCGGCAGCCAAGATAGGGGTCTTAGTTCCTACAATGAGCAGTTCTTC.

This clonotype was detected ten times or more. The chain joins TRBV5-1 to TRBJ2-1; D remains ambiguous. The CDR3 length is 11 residues. Trimming took 2 bases from V and 9 from J, leaving 6 bases between them. The germline V gene encodes CDR1 SGHRS and CDR2 YFSETQ. CDR3 sequence: CASSLRSEQFF. For the CDR3, the DNA is TGCGCCAGCAGCTTAAGGTCTGAGCAGTTCTTC.